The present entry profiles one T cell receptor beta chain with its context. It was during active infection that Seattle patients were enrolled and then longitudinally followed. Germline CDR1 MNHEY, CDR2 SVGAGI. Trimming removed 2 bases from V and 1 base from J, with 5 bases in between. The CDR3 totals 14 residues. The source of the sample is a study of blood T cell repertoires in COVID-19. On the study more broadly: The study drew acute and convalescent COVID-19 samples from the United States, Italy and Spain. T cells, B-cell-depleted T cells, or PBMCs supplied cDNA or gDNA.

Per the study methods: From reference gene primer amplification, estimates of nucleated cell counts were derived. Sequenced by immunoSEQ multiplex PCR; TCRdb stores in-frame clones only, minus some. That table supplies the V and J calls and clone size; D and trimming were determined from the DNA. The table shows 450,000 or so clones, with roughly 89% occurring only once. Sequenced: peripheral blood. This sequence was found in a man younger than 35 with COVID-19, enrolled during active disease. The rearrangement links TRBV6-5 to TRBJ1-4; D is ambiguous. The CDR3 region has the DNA TGTGCCAGCAGTTACAGTAGAACTAATGAAAAACTGTTTTTT. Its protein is CASSYSRTNEKLFF.